The 13 T cell receptor beta chains presented below share a single source sample, sequenced in a study of blood T cell repertoires in COVID-19. Method: immunoSEQ multiplex PCR; TCRdb's copy keeps in-frame clones and lacks some. The sample has around 240,000 clones, around 93% seen once. The sample taken for sequencing was PBMCs or T cells enriched from blood (not recorded which). Receptor source: a human donor in a cohort exposed to, infected with or recovered from COVID-19 (not recorded which). The donor label of this sample is uncertain.

V and J are TRBV7-9 and TRBJ2-7; 8 positions agree with TRBD1. This CDR3 has 14 amino acids. Trimming removed 3 bases from V and 4 bases from J; junction bases left unmatched: 5. The germline CDR1 and CDR2 sequences are SEHNR and FQNEAQ (reference sequence). The CDR3 is CASSFQGAHYEQYF. CDR3 DNA: TGTGCCAGCAGCTTCCAGGGGGCCCATTACGAGCAGTACTTC.

The V gene is TRBV29-1, the J gene TRBJ2-7, with 9 bases lining up with TRBD1. V lost 6 bases to trimming and J lost 5 bases; unmatched junction nucleotides: 5. Looked up from germline, CDR1 is SQVTM and CDR2 is ANQGSEA. This CDR3 has 12 residues. The CDR3 DNA reads as TGCAGCGTACGGACAGGGGCCAACGAGCAGTACTTC. This sequence encodes CSVRTGANEQYF.

The gene calls are TRBV6-5 and TRBJ1-2; 7 nucleotides match TRBD1. CDR3 length equals 13 residues. Germline V lookup: CDR1 MNHEY, CDR2 SVGAGI. Unmatched junction bases numbered 8, after V lost 5 bases and J lost 8 bases. The CDR3 nucleotides are TGTGCCAGCAGTACCGGGGACAGCGGGGGCTACACCTTC. Its protein product is CASSTGDSGGYTF.

The rearrangement joins TRBV19 to TRBJ1-5; no clear D. Germline V CDR1 and CDR2: LNHDA, SQIVND (reference sequence). V was cut by 9 bases and J by 4 bases, with 19 bases left in between. CDR3 length: 15 amino acids. The CDR3 DNA reads TGTGCCAGCACCCTTAGGGAGAATCCTAATCAGCCCCAGCATTTT. Its protein is CASTLRENPNQPQHF.

In nucleotides, the CDR3 is TGTGCCAGTAGTATCCCTCGAAGCGCGAACACTGAAGCTTTCTTT. This sequence encodes CASSIPRSANTEAFF. V usage is TRBV19 and J usage is TRBJ1-1; D is unresolved. The V and J ends lost 3 bases and 1 base respectively, with 12 bases between them. The CDR3 is 15 residues long. CDR1 LNHDA and CDR2 SQIVND come from the germline V gene (reference sequence).

The genes are TRBV19 and TRBJ1-1, with a weak D call TRBD1 (5 bases). V lost 4 bases to trimming and J lost 5 bases, with 11 bases between them. The CDR3 totals 13 residues. CDR1 LNHDA and CDR2 SQIVND come from the germline V gene (reference sequence). Written as DNA, the CDR3 is TGTGCCAGTAGTACCGGGGCGGGGACTGAAGCTTTCTTT. It specifies CASSTGAGTEAFF.

The genes are TRBV7-6 and TRBJ1-1; D gene unclear. Germline V gene sequence: CDR1 SGHVS, CDR2 FNYEAQ. Trimming left V 3 bases short and J 2 bases short, with 10 bases between. This CDR3 has 14 amino acids. DNA for the CDR3: TGTGCCAGCAGCTTGGGAGGGAGCAACACTGAAGCTTTCTTT. It encodes CASSLGGSNTEAFF.

The table lists this clone with a count of one. The genes are TRBV6-5 and TRBJ1-4; D is perhaps TRBD1 (6 bases). Deletions cut 2 bases from V and 7 bases from J, with 17 bases between. CDR3 length equals 16 residues. Germline CDR1 is MNHEY and CDR2 is SVGAGI. CDR3 residues: CASSYQQGLQVEKLFF. Here the CDR3 DNA reads TGTGCCAGCAGTTACCAACAGGGCTTGCAGGTTGAAAAACTGTTTTTT.

This chain connects TRBV30 to TRBJ1-2, with TRBD1 matching over 8 bases. This CDR3 is 13 amino acids long. J lost 4 bases, V lost 2 bases, and 3 bases had no gene match. Germline V gives CDR1 GTSNPN, CDR2 SVGIG (reference sequence). The CDR3 DNA follows: TGTGCCTGGAGTTCGCAGGGGGCCTATGGCTACACCTTC. Protein product: CAWSSQGAYGYTF.

The rearrangement uses TRBV2 and TRBJ2-3; TRBD1 matches 7 bases. With 7 bases clipped from V and 2 bases from J, the junction kept 3 bases outside the gene matches. The CDR3 runs 13 residues. CDR1 and CDR2 from the germline V gene are SNHLY and FYNNEI. The CDR3 DNA reads TGTGCCAGCAAGACAGGGTACACAGATACGCAGTATTTT. This gives the protein CASKTGYTDTQYF.

The gene calls are TRBV4-3 and TRBJ2-1, with D possibly being TRBD2 (5 bases). The CDR3 is made up of 19 amino acids. V dropped 0 bases and J dropped 6 bases, with 24 bases sitting between them. Germline values: CDR1 LGHNA, CDR2 YSLEER. CDR3: CASSQDGGRVGLICNEQFF. CDR3 DNA sequence: TGCGCCAGCAGCCAAGATGGTGGGCGGGTGGGCTTAATTTGCAATGAGCAGTTCTTC.

V gene TRBV5-1 combines with J gene TRBJ2-5, with D unclear. In germline, CDR1 is SGHRS, CDR2 YFSETQ. The CDR3 length is 14 residues. The V and J ends lost 4 bases and 5 bases respectively, with 15 bases between them. The CDR3 region has the DNA TGCGCCAGCAGCGCTGGCACAGCTCAGGAGACCCAGTACTTC. Translated, it gives CASSAGTAQETQYF.

The chain recombines TRBV12-5 with TRBJ2-5; 9 bases line up with TRBD1. Germline CDR1 is LGHNT and CDR2 is FRNRAP. The CDR3 contains 16 residues. The V segment lost 5 bases and the J segment 2 bases; nucleotides outside the gene matches: 9. CDR3 sequence: CASGAPGTGIQETQYF. DNA for the CDR3: TGTGCTAGTGGTGCGCCCGGGACAGGGATACAAGAGACCCAGTACTTC.